Here is one T cell receptor beta chain with its context. The antigen is unknown. The CDR3 contains 14 residues. Germline values: CDR1 SGHDT, CDR2 YYEEEE. V lost 4 bases and J lost 3, with 13 bases in between. The record originates from a study of immune evolution from preneoplasia to lung adenocarcinoma. Overall study results and limits: Compared with EGFR-mutant or double wild-type lesions, KRAS-mutant nodules were more clonal. Normal lung had highest clonality; later lesions appeared denser, more diverse.

Macro-dissection enriched premalignant or tumor cells before nucleic acid extraction. Here immunoSEQ multiplex PCR was the method, and the copy in TCRdb shows in-frame clones only, minus some. This repertoire shows 5,000 to 6,000 clones, approximately 84% found once; its top ten account for about 3.5%. The sequence was obtained from a person aged 50-70 years with lung adenocarcinoma. The specimen was FFPE invasive lung adenocarcinoma tissue. The V and J genes are TRBV5-6 and TRBJ2-5; D is perhaps TRBD1 or TRBD2 (6 bases each). CDR3 residues: CASSAAGEEETQYF. CDR3 nucleotide sequence: TGTGCCAGCAGCGCCGCAGGGGAGGAAGAGACCCAGTACTTC.